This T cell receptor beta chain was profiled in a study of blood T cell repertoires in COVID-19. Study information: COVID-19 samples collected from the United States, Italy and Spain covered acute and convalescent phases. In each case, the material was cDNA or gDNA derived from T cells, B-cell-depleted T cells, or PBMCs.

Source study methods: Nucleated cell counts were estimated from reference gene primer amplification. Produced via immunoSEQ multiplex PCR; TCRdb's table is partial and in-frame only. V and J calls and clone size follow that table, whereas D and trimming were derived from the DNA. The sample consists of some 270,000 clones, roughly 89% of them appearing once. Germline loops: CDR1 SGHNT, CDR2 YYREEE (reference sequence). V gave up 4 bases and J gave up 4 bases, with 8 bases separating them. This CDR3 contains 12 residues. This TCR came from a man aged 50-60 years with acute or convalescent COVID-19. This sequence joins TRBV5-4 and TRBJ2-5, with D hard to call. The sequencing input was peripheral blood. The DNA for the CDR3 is TGTGCCAGCAGCCGCGCCCCAGAGACCCAGTACTTC. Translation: CASSRAPETQYF.